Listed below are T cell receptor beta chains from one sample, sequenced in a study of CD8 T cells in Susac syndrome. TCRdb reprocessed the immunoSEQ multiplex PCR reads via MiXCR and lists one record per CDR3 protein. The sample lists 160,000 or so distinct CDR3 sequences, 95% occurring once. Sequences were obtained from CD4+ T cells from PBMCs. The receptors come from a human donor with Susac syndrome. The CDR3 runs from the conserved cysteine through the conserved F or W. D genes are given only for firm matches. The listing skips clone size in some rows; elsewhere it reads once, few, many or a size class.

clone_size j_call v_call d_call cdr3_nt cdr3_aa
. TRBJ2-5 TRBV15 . TGTGCCACCAGCAGAACGTATCAGGGAGGAGAGACCCAGTACTTC CATSRTYQGGETQYF
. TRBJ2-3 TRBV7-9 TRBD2 TGTGCCAGCAGCTTTGCCCTAGCGGGGAGCACAGATACGCAGTATTTT CASSFALAGSTDTQYF
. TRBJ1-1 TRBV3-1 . TGTGCCAGCAGCCAATCTAACACTGAAGCTTTCTTT CASSQSNTEAFF
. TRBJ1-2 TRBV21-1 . TGTGCCAGCAGCAAAGGAGAGGACAGTTCTATGTTGACTAACTATGGCTACACCTTC CASSKGEDSSMLTNYGYTF
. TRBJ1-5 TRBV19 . TGTGCCAGTAGTATTACCCAGACAGCCAGCGGCAATCAGCCCCAGCATTTT CASSITQTASGNQPQHF
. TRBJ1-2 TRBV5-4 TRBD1 TGTGCCAGCAGCTGGACAGGCGGGAACTATGGCTACACCTTC CASSWTGGNYGYTF
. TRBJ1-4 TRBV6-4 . TGTGCCAGCAGTGACTCGAGGGGACCGCAGGAAAAACTGTTTTTT CASSDSRGPQEKLFF
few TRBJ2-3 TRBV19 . TGTGCCAGTAGTCTATCGGGGGGCATCACAGATACGCAGTATTTT CASSLSGGITDTQYF
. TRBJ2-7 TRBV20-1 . TGCAGTGCTAGAGATCGAGTTAGAGGGCCCGACGAGCAGTACTTC CSARDRVRGPDEQYF
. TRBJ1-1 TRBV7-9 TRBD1 TGTGCCAGCAGCTCCGGGCCTGAAACAGGGGGGAACACTGAAGCTTTCTTT CASSSGPETGGNTEAFF